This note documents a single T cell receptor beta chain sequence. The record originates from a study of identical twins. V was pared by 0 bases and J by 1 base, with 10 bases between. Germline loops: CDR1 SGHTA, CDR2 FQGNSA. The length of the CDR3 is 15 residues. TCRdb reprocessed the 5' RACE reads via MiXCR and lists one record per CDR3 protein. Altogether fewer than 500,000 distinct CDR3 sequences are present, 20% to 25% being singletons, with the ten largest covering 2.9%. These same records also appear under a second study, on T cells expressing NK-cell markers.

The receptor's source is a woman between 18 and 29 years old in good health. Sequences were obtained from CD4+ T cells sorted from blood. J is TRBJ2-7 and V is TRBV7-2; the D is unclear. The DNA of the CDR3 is TGTGCCAGCAGCTTAGCCCGGCAGGTATCCTACGAGCAGTACTTC. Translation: CASSLARQVSYEQYF.